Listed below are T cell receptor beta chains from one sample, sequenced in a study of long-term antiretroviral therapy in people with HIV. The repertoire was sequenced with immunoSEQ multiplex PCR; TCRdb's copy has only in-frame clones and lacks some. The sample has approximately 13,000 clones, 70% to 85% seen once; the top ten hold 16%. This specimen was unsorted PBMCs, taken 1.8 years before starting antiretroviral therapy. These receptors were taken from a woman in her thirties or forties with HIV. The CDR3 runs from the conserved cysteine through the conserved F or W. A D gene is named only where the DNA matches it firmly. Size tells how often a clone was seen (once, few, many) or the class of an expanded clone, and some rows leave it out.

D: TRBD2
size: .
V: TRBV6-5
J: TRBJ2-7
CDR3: CATGTRGVEQYF
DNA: TGTGCAACCGGGACTAGAGGGGTCGAGCAGTACTTC

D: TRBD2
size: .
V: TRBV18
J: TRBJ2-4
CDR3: CASSPLGTSGSSTKNIQYF
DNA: TGTGCCAGCTCACCACTTGGGACTAGCGGGAGTTCTACCAAAAACATTCAGTACTTC

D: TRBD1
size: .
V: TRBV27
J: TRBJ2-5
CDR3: CASSPRDSLKETQYF
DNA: TGTGCCAGCAGTCCCCGGGACAGCTTAAAAGAGACCCAGTACTTC

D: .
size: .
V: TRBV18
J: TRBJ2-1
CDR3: CASSPEQGGNEQFF
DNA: TGTGCCAGCTCACCGGAACAGGGTGGGAATGAGCAGTTCTTC

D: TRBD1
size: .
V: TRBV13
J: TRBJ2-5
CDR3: CASSGSGQGAETQYF
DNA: TGTGCCAGCAGCGGCTCGGGACAGGGGGCAGAGACCCAGTACTTC

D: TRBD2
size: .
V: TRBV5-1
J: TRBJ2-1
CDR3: CASSSLTSGGYNEQFF
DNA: TGCGCCAGCAGCTCCCTGACTAGCGGGGGATACAATGAGCAGTTCTTC

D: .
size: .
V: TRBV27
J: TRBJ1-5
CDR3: CASSYGWGNNQPQHF
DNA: TGTGCCAGCAGTTATGGTTGGGGGAACAATCAGCCCCAGCATTTT

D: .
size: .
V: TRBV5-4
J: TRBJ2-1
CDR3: CASSPVGAGTAYNEQFF
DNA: TGTGCCAGCAGCCCGGTCGGGGCCGGGACTGCTTACAATGAGCAGTTCTTC

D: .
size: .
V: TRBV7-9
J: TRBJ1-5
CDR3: CASSPADQPQHF
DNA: TGTGCCAGCAGCCCCGCCGATCAGCCCCAGCATTTT

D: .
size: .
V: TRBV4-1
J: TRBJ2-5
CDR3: CASSYNPQETQYF
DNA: TGCGCCAGCAGCTATAACCCCCAAGAGACCCAGTACTTC

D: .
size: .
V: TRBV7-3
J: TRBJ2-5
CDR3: CASSQGGRELETQYF
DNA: TGTGCCAGCAGCCAAGGGGGGCGGGAGTTAGAGACCCAGTACTTC

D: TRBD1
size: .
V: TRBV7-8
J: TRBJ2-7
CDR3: CASSIDRVSYEQYF
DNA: TGTGCCAGCAGCATAGACAGGGTCTCCTACGAGCAGTACTTC

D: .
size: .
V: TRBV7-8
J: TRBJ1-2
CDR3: CASSPGPSDYGYTF
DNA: TGTGCCAGCTCGCCGGGGCCTTCGGACTATGGCTACACCTTC

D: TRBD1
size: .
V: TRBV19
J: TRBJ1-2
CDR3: CASSIVLDRGPGYTF
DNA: TGTGCCAGTAGTATAGTCCTCGACAGGGGGCCTGGCTACACCTTC

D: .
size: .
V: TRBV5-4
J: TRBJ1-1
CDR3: CASSLGPNLAYPFEAFF
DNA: TGTGCCAGCAGCTTGGGACCCAACCTAGCTTATCCATTTGAAGCTTTCTTT

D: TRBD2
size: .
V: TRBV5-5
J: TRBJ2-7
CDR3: CASSFTRTSGTYEQYF
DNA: TGTGCCAGCAGCTTTACACGGACTAGCGGGACCTACGAGCAGTACTTC

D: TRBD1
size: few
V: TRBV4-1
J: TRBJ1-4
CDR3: CASSQVGDRNKLFF
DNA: TGCGCCAGCAGCCAAGTGGGGGACAGGAACAAACTGTTTTTT

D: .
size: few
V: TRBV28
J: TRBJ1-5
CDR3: CASSSEAARPYQPQHF
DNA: TGTGCCAGCAGTTCTGAGGCCGCAAGACCATATCAGCCCCAGCATTTT

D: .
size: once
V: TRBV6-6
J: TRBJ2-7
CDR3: CASSWGSLPGEQYF
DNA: TGTGCCAGCAGTTGGGGATCTTTGCCAGGCGAGCAGTACTTC

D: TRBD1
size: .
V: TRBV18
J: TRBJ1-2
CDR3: CASSSGRQGLIYGYTF
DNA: TGTGCCAGCTCATCGGGAAGACAGGGCCTTATCTATGGCTACACCTTC

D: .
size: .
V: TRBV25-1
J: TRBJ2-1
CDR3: CASSEGSAAYNEQFF
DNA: TGTGCCAGCAGTGAAGGTTCAGCTGCCTACAATGAGCAGTTCTTC

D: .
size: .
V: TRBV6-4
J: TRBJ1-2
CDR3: CASSDPNSHREESTTNYGYTF
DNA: TGTGCCAGCAGTGACCCAAACTCCCACAGGGAGGAAAGCACTACTAACTATGGCTACACCTTC

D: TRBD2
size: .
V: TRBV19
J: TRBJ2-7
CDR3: CASSIQAGGLYYEQYF
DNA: TGTGCCAGTAGTATCCAAGCGGGAGGGCTCTACTACGAGCAGTACTTC

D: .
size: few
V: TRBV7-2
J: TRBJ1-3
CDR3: CASSPIGFDGNTIYF
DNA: TGTGCCAGCAGCCCGATAGGCTTTGATGGAAACACCATATATTTT

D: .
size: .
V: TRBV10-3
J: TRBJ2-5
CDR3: CAISASEQETQYF
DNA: TGTGCCATCAGTGCGTCGGAACAAGAGACCCAGTACTTC

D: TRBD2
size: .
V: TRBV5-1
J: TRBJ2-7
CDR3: CASSLVSGSDEQYF
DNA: TGCGCCAGCAGCTTGGTTAGCGGGAGCGACGAGCAGTACTTC

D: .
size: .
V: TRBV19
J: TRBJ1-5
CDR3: CASSNTGNEAQHF
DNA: TGTGCCAGTAGTAACACAGGTAATGAGGCCCAGCATTTT

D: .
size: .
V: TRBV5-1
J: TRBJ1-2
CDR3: CASSLLISTGANYGYTF
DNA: TGCGCCAGCAGCTTGCTTATCTCCACGGGGGCTAACTATGGCTACACCTTC

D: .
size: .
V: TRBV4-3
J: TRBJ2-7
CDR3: CASSQEGAGSYEQYF
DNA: TGCGCCAGCAGCCAAGAGGGGGCAGGGTCCTACGAGCAGTACTTC

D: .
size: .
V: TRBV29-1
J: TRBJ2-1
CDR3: CSVGRLVGGDEQFF
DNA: TGCAGCGTTGGTCGCCTAGTTGGAGGCGATGAGCAGTTCTTC

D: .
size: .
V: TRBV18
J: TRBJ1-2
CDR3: CASSPPYTFQHYGYTF
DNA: TGTGCCAGCTCACCACCCTACACTTTCCAGCACTATGGCTACACCTTC

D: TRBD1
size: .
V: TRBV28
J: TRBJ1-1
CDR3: CASTPATGEGAFF
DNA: TGTGCCAGCACCCCTGCGACAGGGGAAGGGGCTTTCTTT

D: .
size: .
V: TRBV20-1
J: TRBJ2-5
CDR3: CSAKGGETQYF
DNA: TGCAGTGCGAAGGGGGGAGAGACCCAGTACTTC

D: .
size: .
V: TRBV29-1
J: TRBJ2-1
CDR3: CSVDKVPGLNNEQFF
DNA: TGCAGCGTTGACAAGGTGCCGGGACTCAACAATGAGCAGTTCTTC

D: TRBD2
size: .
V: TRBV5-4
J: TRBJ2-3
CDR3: CASSPSGSSDTQYF
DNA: TGTGCCAGCAGCCCGAGCGGGAGTTCAGATACGCAGTATTTT

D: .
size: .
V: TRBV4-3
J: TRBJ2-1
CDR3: CASSQETSHGDNEQFF
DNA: TGCGCCAGCAGCCAGGAAACGTCGCACGGTGACAATGAGCAGTTCTTC

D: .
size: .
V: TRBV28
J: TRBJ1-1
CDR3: CASNPLDGAEAFF
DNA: TGTGCCAGCAACCCGCTGGATGGGGCTGAAGCTTTCTTT